This entry is about one T cell receptor (beta chain). This sample was included in a study of CD8 T cells in Susac syndrome. V trimming: 5 bases; J trimming: 6 bases; junction bases outside the gene matches: 10. This CDR3 has 15 residues. Looked up from germline, CDR1 is DFQATT and CDR2 is SNEGSKA (reference sequence). Random hexamers were used to reverse transcribe an amount of about 0.5 to 1 ug RNA. MiXCR was run by TCRdb on the immunoSEQ multiplex PCR reads, yielding one entry per CDR3 protein. This table holds 200,000 or so distinct CDR3 sequences, approximately 94% found once. The V call is TRBV20-1, the J call TRBJ2-3, with 11 bases fitting TRBD2. The specimen sequenced was CD4+ T cells from PBMCs. The sequence derives from a human donor with Susac syndrome. CDR3 loop: CSADSSGGPLDTQYF. The CDR3 nucleotides are TGCAGTGCTGACTCTAGCGGGGGGCCCTTGGATACGCAGTATTTT.